This entry concerns a single T cell receptor (beta chain). Its antigen is still unknown. This sample is drawn from a study of OX40 agonist ivuxolimab in advanced cancers. Study details: People who had prior anti-PD-1, anti-PD-L1 or anti-CTLA-4 therapy could take part, and about 40% had some. There were three patients with partial responses, one having hepatocellular carcinoma and two cutaneous melanoma.

Study-wide results and limits: Doses of 0.1 to 3.0 mg/kg were accompanied by clonal expansion of CD4+ and CD8+ blood T cells by week 6. In CD8+ T cells, expanded clones were on average more numerous than in CD4+.

Trimming cost V 6 bases and J 3 bases; bases outside gene matches: 9. CDR1 PRHDT and CDR2 FYEKMQ come from the germline V gene (reference sequence). The CDR3 loop spans 15 amino acids. The repertoire was sequenced with immunoSEQ multiplex PCR; TCRdb's copy has only in-frame clones and lacks some. The sample lists tens of thousands of clones; approximately 90% were seen once. The source is an adult with an advanced solid tumor such as melanoma, head and neck, liver or kidney cancer. This chain joins TRBV13 and TRBJ2-7; 9 positions match TRBD1. The sequencing used CD4+ or CD8+ T cells sorted from blood, collected in a trial of the OX40 agonist ivuxolimab. The CDR3: CASSNRDRALYEQYF. For the CDR3, the DNA is TGTGCCAGCAGTAACCGGGACAGGGCTCTCTACGAGCAGTACTTC.